The sequence of this T cell receptor beta chain was determined in a study of blood T cell repertoires in COVID-19. Overall study: Samples of COVID-19 (acute and convalescent) were obtained from the United States, Italy and Spain.

Germline CDR1 MNHEY, CDR2 SVGAGI. This CDR3 is built from 15 residues. V shed 5 bases, J shed 4 bases, and the junction held 5 bases outside the gene matches. Sequenced by immunoSEQ multiplex PCR; TCRdb stores in-frame clones only, minus some. The sample consists of hundreds of thousands of clones, about 87% of them appearing once. Participant ages covered roughly 18 to 89 years across 24 US areas. The study assigned cohorts using participant-reported clinical history. This clone appeared once. The source is a man aged 45-60 years who had been exposed to COVID-19. What was sequenced was PBMCs or T cells enriched from blood (not recorded which). The genes are TRBV6-5 and TRBJ2-3; 11 nucleotides line up with TRBD2. CDR3 sequence (DNA): TGTGCCAGCAGTCCCACTAGCGGGAGTTCAGATACGCAGTATTTT. This translates into CASSPTSGSSDTQYF.